The text below deals with one TCR beta chain. Its antigen is currently not known. No clone much larger than this one lies a single base away; base qualities are absent. Participants in the prospective study were enrolled through a virtual design, were aged roughly 18 to 100 years, and lived in approximately 25 United States geographic areas. Cohort assignment in the prospective study relied on participant-reported clinical history from a screening survey and a study questionnaire. Exposed participants were defined as having been in contact with someone with a PCR-confirmed or clinician-diagnosed COVID-19 case within 2 weeks of study entry. In the prospective study, whole blood, serum and a nasopharyngeal or oropharyngeal swab were collected from each participant by mobile phlebotomists. Over a roughly two-month period, participants in the prospective study had the option of providing additional blood draws and questionnaires. Blood samples from the prospective study were shipped frozen or at room temperature prior to DNA extraction.

This sample stems from a study of blood T cell repertoires in COVID-19 (dated by TCRdb to the early 2020s). For the study in its entirety: Collaborator samples came from the United States, Italy and Spain and covered acute and convalescent phases of COVID-19. HLA class I and class II types, where available, came from metadata supplied by the sample provider rather than from assay-based typing. Samples came from the ongoing ImmuneRACE study (first 160 participants) plus 1,254 subjects from 6 global collaborators. Deeply sampled blood TCRbeta repertoires from subjects exposed to, actively infected with, or recovered from COVID-19 were included in the dataset. Nearly every sample came with metadata listing a de-identified subject ID, COVID-19 status, age in years and sex. The repertoires were made available in a free public database intended to serve as a resource for research on the immune response to SARS-CoV-2. The material from the prospective study consisted of cDNA or gDNA derived from T cells, B-cell-depleted T cells, or PBMCs. Broad study findings and their caveats: The amount of clinical and demographic metadata varied by source and participant and was provided uncurated.

The junction carries 11 bases between V and J, which are trimmed by 1 base and 1 base respectively. Reading from cysteine to phenylalanine, the CDR3 counts 15 amino acids. The only DNA kept is the CDR3, 45 bases in frame from the first base. Per the germline V gene, SGHAT is the CDR1 and FQNNGV is the CDR2. TCRbeta CDR3 regions were amplified from genomic DNA by means of the immunoSEQ Assay, a bias-controlled multiplex PCR. The original methods were these. The number of nucleated cells in each sample was estimated by amplification of reference gene primers within the assay. To quantify the absolute abundance of each unique TCRbeta CDR3 rearrangement, sequence reads were collapsed and filtered. Productive Simpson clonality was computed per sample as the square root of Simpson's diversity index over productive rearrangements. This immuneACCESS table, as held by TCRdb, lists in-frame sequences with V and J called but not all clones. Of the missing ones, under half trace to an unresolved V gene in checked studies; the others have no known cause. V and J calls and clone size are those listed in that table; D and trimming were worked out from the DNA. Recorded for this sample are 140,000 to 150,000 clones; around 87% of them occurred a single time. Jointly, the top ten make up over 4% of the sample.

The chain is encoded by TRBV11-2 joined to TRBJ2-7; a weak D assignment points to TRBD1 (6 bases agree). The receptor comes from a middle-aged woman who had been exposed to COVID-19. The specimen was PBMCs or T cells enriched from blood (not recorded which). The CDR3 sequence is CASSLGSRGSYEQYF. Read as DNA, the sequence is TGTGCCAGCAGCTTAGGTAGCAGGGGTTCCTACGAGCAGTACTTC. Outside the CDR3, residues come from the reference TRBV11-2 and TRBJ2-7 proteins, so the full variable domain is: EAGVAQSPRYKIIEKRQSVAFWCNPISGHATLYWYQQILGQGPKLLIQFQNNGVVDDSQLPKDRFSAERLKGVDSTLKIQPAKLEDSAVYLCASSLGSRGSYEQYFGPGTRLTVT.